This record covers a single TCR beta chain. Treatment defined: randomized to nivolumab then ipilimumab (arm A) or the reverse (arm B). PBMC sorting kept live CD3+CD8+ cells without CD19 or CD56. Data came from immunoSEQ multiplex PCR; TCRdb stores just in-frame clones and leaves some out. The profile shows about 11,000 clones, 78% of them singletons. This CDR3 comprises 16 residues. Germline loops: CDR1 GTSNPN, CDR2 SVGIG (reference sequence). V dropped 0 bases and J dropped 2; count of bases not matched to a gene: 5. The data belong to a study of sequential checkpoint blockade in melanoma. Whole-study context: Maintenance nivolumab came after either treatment sequence.

The chain couples TRBV30 to TRBJ2-1, with 9 nucleotides matching TRBD2. The specimen was CD8+ T cells sorted from blood (inferred from file names), collected from a patient given nivolumab and ipilimumab in sequence. The sequence was obtained from a human donor with melanoma. CDR3 DNA: TGTGCCTGGAGTGTATGGACTAGCGAGACCTACAATGAGCAGTTCTTC. It is translated as CAWSVWTSETYNEQFF.